A single sample is the source of the 11 T cell receptor beta chains below, sequenced in a study of blood T cell repertoires in COVID-19 (dated by TCRdb to 2020 to 2021). The library was generated by the immunoSEQ multiplex PCR assay. Drawn from immuneACCESS, this table holds only the in-frame rearrangements with V and J called that TCRdb kept. Clones are partly lost; checked studies trace under half to an unresolved V gene and leave the rest unexplained. The sample records about 430,000 clones, 88% of which are singletons. The top ten hold approximately 1% of the sample. The specimen sequenced was PBMCs or T cells enriched from blood (not recorded which). These receptors were taken from a woman aged 30 to 39 with acute COVID-19.

The V gene is TRBV2, the J gene TRBJ1-1; possibly TRBD1 for D (5 bases). Trimming left V 0 bases short and J 6 bases short, with 17 bases between. This CDR3 is built from 16 residues. Germline V CDR1 and CDR2: SNHLY, FYNNEI. DNA of the CDR3: TGTGCCAGCAGTGAAGCGCTAGGGGAACGGCGCGCTGAAGCTTTCTTT. Protein sequence: CASSEALGERRAEAFF.

This chain joins TRBV5-1 and TRBJ1-1; tentative D call: TRBD1 (6 bases). The CDR3 is 14 residues long. V was pared by 1 base and J by 3 bases, with 10 bases between. From germline, CDR1 is SGHRS and CDR2 YFSETQ. The CDR3 nucleotides read TGCGCCAGCAGCTTGACAGGGTCCGACACTGAAGCTTTCTTT. It is translated as CASSLTGSDTEAFF.

In its sample, this clone was seen once. Here the CDR3 DNA reads TGCAGCGTTGAGCTGCGGGGGGGGGACGAGCAGTACTTC. Translation: CSVELRGGDEQYF. The chain links TRBV29-1 to TRBJ2-7; TRBD2 matches at 9 bases. J gave up 5 bases and V 3 bases, and 5 bases lay outside the gene matches. The CDR3 is 13 amino acids. Germline V lookup: CDR1 SQVTM, CDR2 ANQGSEA.

This rearrangement joins TRBV21-1 to TRBJ1-3; the table's D call, TRBD1, has no DNA check behind it. TRBV21-1 is annotated as a pseudogene. The CDR3 runs 19 residues. Here the CDR3 DNA reads TGTGCCAGCAGCAAAATTAGTTCCGGGACAGGGATGTATGGAAACACCATATATTTT. Amino acid sequence: CASSKISSGTGMYGNTIYF.

The chain employs TRBV7-2 and TRBJ2-4; 8 bases are a match to TRBD2. This CDR3 is built from 16 residues. Germline-derived CDR1 and CDR2 are SGHTA and FQGNSA. J was trimmed by 0 bases and V by 5 bases; bases with no gene match: 6. The CDR3 protein is CASSRGGPVAKNIQYF. CDR3 DNA sequence: TGTGCCAGCAGCCGCGGGGGGCCTGTAGCCAAAAACATTCAGTACTTC.

The gene calls are TRBV7-8 and TRBJ1-1; 7 nucleotides align to TRBD1. Germline lookup yields CDR1 SGHVS and CDR2 FQNEAQ. V lost 4 bases to trimming and J lost 5 bases; unmatched junction nucleotides: 7. CDR3 length: 14 amino acids. CDR3 DNA: TGTGCCAGCAGCTCCAACCCAGGGGGAACTGAAGCTTTCTTT. Protein sequence: CASSSNPGGTEAFF.

This chain joins TRBV5-1 and TRBJ2-7, with D possibly being TRBD2 (5 bases). This CDR3 is built from 14 residues. V lost 0 bases, J lost 2 bases, and 9 bases lay in between. CDR1 and CDR2 from the germline V gene are SGHRS and YFSETQ. Written as DNA, the CDR3 is TGCGCCAGCAGCTTGGGAGCCGGGGCCTACGAGCAGTACTTC. Encoded protein: CASSLGAGAYEQYF.

This sequence joins TRBV19 and TRBJ1-2; 10 nucleotides match TRBD1. This CDR3 has 13 amino acids. J was trimmed by 6 bases and V by 5 bases; bases with no gene match: 3. Per germline, CDR1 LNHDA and CDR2 SQIVND (reference sequence). The CDR3 nucleotides read TGTGCCAGTAGTGCCGGGACAGGGGATGGCTACACCTTC. Translated, it gives CASSAGTGDGYTF.

The chain carries TRBV24-1 and TRBJ2-7, with D tentatively TRBD2 (7 bases). The CDR3 extends over 14 amino acids. Germline CDR1 reads KGHDR; CDR2 reads SFDVKD. V was pared by 5 bases and J by 7 bases, with 17 bases between. The CDR3 DNA reads TGTGCCACCAGTGGAGGGGGAGGGGCGAGAGAGCAGTACTTC. It encodes CATSGGGGAREQYF.

The chain links TRBV27 to TRBJ2-1; D is uncertain. With 6 bases removed from V and 5 bases from J, the gap between germline ends came to 23 bases. Germline V lookup: CDR1 MNHEY, CDR2 SMNVEV (reference sequence). The CDR3 runs 17 residues. CDR3 protein: CASRILGLRQRDNEQFF. The DNA for the CDR3 is TGTGCCAGCAGGATTTTAGGTTTACGCCAACGGGACAATGAGCAGTTCTTC.

J is TRBJ2-7 and V is TRBV5-1; TRBD2 aligns across 9 bases. This CDR3 contains 13 residues. Germline-derived CDR1 and CDR2 are SGHRS and YFSETQ. J lost 3 bases, V lost 4 bases, and 2 bases had no gene match. CDR3 loop: CASSRTSDYEQYF. CDR3 bases: TGCGCCAGCAGCCGGACTAGCGACTACGAGCAGTACTTC.